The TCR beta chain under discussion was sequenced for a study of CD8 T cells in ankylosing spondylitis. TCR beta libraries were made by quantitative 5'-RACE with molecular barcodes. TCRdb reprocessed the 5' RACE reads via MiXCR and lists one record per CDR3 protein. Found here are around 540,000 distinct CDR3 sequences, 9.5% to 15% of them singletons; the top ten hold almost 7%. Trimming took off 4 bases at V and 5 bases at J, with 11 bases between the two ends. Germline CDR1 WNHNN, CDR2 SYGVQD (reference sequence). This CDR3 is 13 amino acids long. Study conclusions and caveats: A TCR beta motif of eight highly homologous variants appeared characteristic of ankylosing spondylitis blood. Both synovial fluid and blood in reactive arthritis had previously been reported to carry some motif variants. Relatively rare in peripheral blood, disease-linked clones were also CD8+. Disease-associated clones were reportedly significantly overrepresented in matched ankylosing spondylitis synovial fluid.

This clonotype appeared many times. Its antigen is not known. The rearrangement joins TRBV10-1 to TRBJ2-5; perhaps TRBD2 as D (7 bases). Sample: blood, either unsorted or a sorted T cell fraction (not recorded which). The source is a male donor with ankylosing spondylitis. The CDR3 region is CASSGTRGETQYF. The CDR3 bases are TGCGCCAGCAGTGGGACTAGGGGGGAGACCCAGTACTTC.